This TCR beta chain was sequenced in a study of OX40 agonist ivuxolimab in advanced cancers. Study-wide points: CD8+ T cells (on average) carried more expanded clones than CD4+ T cells. With doses of 0.1-3.0 mg/kg, partial responders showed among the lowest clonal expansion.

Points on this clone: Its antigen is unidentified.

Libraries were prepared by immunoSEQ multiplex PCR; TCRdb keeps only in-frame clonotypes and omits some of them. The top ten clones hold more than 1.4% of a sample with tens of thousands of clones, approximately 80% of them seen once. Sequencing used CD4+ or CD8+ T cells sorted from blood, obtained in a trial of the OX40 agonist ivuxolimab. This TCR was sampled from an adult with an advanced solid tumor such as melanoma, head and neck, liver or kidney cancer.

The chain's CDR3 is CALGTGQSGNTIYF. The CDR3 DNA follows: TGTGCCCTCGGGACAGGGCAATCTGGAAACACCATATATTTT. This rearrangement joins TRBV28 to TRBJ1-3; TRBD1 agrees at 9 bases. In germline, CDR1 is MDHEN, CDR2 SYDVKM. J was trimmed by 1 base and V by 11 bases; bases with no gene match: 6. This CDR3 contains 14 residues.